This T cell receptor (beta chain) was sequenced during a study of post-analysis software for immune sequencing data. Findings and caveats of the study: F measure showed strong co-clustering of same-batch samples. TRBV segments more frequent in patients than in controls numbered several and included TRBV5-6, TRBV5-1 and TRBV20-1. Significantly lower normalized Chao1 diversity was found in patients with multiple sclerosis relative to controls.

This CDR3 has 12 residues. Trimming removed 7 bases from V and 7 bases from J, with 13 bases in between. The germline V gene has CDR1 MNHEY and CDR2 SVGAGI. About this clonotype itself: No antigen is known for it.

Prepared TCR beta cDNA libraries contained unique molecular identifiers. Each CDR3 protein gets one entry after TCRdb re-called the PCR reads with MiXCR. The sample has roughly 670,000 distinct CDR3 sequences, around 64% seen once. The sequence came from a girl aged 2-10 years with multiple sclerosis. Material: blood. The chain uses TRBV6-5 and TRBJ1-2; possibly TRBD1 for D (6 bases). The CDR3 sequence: CASKRGSAGYTF. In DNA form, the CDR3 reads TGTGCCAGCAAGAGGGGGAGTGCTGGCTACACCTTC.